This T cell receptor (beta chain) is from a study of human T cells and chemical hapten exposure. At the level of the study: All through the approximately 23-week study, the scalp of each patient received diphenylcyclopropenone doses weekly. Affected patients, primarily female, had alopecia areata, totalis or universalis.

TCRdb ran MiXCR on the RACE reads and lists one entry per CDR3 protein. The table includes over 40,000 distinct CDR3 sequences, around 3.2% detected once. CDR1 and CDR2 from the germline V gene are SGHAT and FQNNGV. The CDR3 totals 15 residues. Unmatched junction bases numbered 8, after V lost 4 bases and J lost 6 bases. This clonotype was counted at least ten times. Its cognate antigen is unknown. Overall study findings and caveats: Among expanded TCRs, significantly more large CDR3 similarity clusters formed than among controls.

Time point specified: patch test 2, 6 weeks after DPC sensitization. As for treatment: therapeutic diphenylcyclopropenone sensitization with weekly scalp DPC. The source is a man aged 35-49 years with alopecia areata. Some clones in this sample may be carry-over from other donors' samples. Source: whole blood, taken in connection with sensitization to the hapten diphenylcyclopropenone (DPC). J is TRBJ2-1 and V is TRBV11-2; 8 bases agree with TRBD1. The CDR3 sequence is CASSSRTGTFNEQFF. The CDR3 DNA follows: TGTGCCAGCAGCTCGAGGACAGGGACGTTCAATGAGCAGTTCTTC. The full variable domain, with the rest looked up from reference TRBV11-2 and TRBJ2-1, is EAGVAQSPRYKIIEKRQSVAFWCNPISGHATLYWYQQILGQGPKLLIQFQNNGVVDDSQLPKDRFSAERLKGVDSTLKIQPAKLEDSAVYLCASSSRTGTFNEQFFGPGTRLTVL.